One sample yielded the 9 T cell receptor beta chains listed below, sequenced in a study of identical twins. Using its own MiXCR run on the 5' RACE reads, TCRdb lists one record per CDR3 protein. The data hold about 240,000 distinct CDR3 sequences, with roughly 13% observed a single time. These data are also associated with another study on yellow fever vaccine responses in identical twins.

Sequencing was done on a sample of memory (CD45RO+) T cells sorted from blood. Receptors originate from a woman between 18 and 30 years old in good health.

The sample holds many counts of this clonotype. This chain connects TRBV10-3 to TRBJ2-1; D possibly matches TRBD1 or TRBD2 (5 bases each). CDR1 ENHRY and CDR2 SYGVKD come from the germline V gene. Trimming removed 2 bases from V and 6 bases from J, with 11 bases in between. The CDR3 loop spans 14 amino acids. The CDR3 sequence: CAISEDRDLNEQFF. CDR3 nucleotide sequence: TGTGCCATCAGTGAGGACCGGGACCTCAATGAGCAGTTCTTC.

This clonotype was counted only a few times. This chain joins TRBV9 and TRBJ1-1; D uncertain. This CDR3 has 15 amino acids. Trimming stripped 2 bases from V and 0 bases from J, with 11 bases between. CDR1 is SGDLS, CDR2 YYNGEE, per germline. CDR3 nucleotides: TGTGCCAGCAGCGTTTGGGCCAGCATGAACACTGAAGCTTTCTTT. Translation: CASSVWASMNTEAFF.

V gene TRBV20-1 combines with J gene TRBJ2-7; possible D gene TRBD1, 6 bases. V shed 1 base and J shed 3 bases, with 13 bases lying between them. CDR1 is DFQATT, CDR2 SNEGSKA, per germline (reference sequence). This CDR3 contains 14 residues. This chain's CDR3 is CSARGGTRYYEQYF. The CDR3 DNA sequence: TGCAGTGCTAGAGGAGGGACAAGATACTACGAGCAGTACTTC.

V and J are TRBV27 and TRBJ1-4; D unresolved. CDR1 and CDR2 (germline): MNHEY, SMNVEV (reference sequence). The CDR3 totals 15 residues. The V and J ends lost 5 bases and 5 bases respectively, with 15 bases between them. Written as DNA, the CDR3 is TGTGCCAGCAGTGGGTTGACTGTAGAAAATGAAAAACTGTTTTTT. Translated: CASSGLTVENEKLFF. Full variable domain (outside the CDR3, taken from reference TRBV27 and TRBJ1-4): EAQVTQNPRYLITVTGKKLTVTCSQNMNHEYMSWYRQDPGLGLRQIYYSMNVEVTDKGDVPEGYKVSRKEKRNFPLILESPSPNQTSLYFCASSGLTVENEKLFFGSGTQLSVL.

This clonotype has a count of ten or more. V is TRBV6-5 and J is TRBJ2-3, with D possibly being TRBD1 or TRBD2 (6 bases each). V lost 2 bases to trimming and J lost 2 bases, with 14 bases between them. Germline CDR1 and CDR2: MNHEY and SVGAGI. CDR3 length: 16 residues. The CDR3 is CASSYGGTRATDTQYF. The CDR3 DNA follows: TGTGCCAGCAGTTACGGGGGGACAAGAGCCACAGATACGCAGTATTTT.

This clonotype has only a few counts. The J gene is TRBJ2-1, the V gene TRBV7-9, with TRBD2 matching over 15 bases. After removal of 5 bases from V and 10 bases from J, the junction contained 9 bases not matched to a gene. The CDR3 runs 16 residues. Germline CDR1 is SEHNR and CDR2 is FQNEAQ (reference sequence). CDR3 DNA: TGTGCCAGCAGCCCTCCCTCGGGACTAGCGGGGGGCGAGCAGTTCTTC. Translated: CASSPPSGLAGGEQFF.

The J gene is TRBJ2-1, the V gene TRBV6-5; the D gene is possibly TRBD2 (6 bases). The CDR3 totals 17 residues. V was cut by 1 base and J by 0 bases, with 13 bases left in between. The germline CDR1 and CDR2 sequences are MNHEY and SVGAGI. CDR3 coding DNA: TGTGCCAGCAGTTACTTCCTAGCGATTAGCTCCTACAATGAGCAGTTCTTC. Translation: CASSYFLAISSYNEQFF.

This clonotype appeared a few times. The CDR3 DNA reads as TGTGCCAGCAGCTTTCCTTTATCGGGGAACCCAGATACGCAGTATTTT. It is translated as CASSFPLSGNPDTQYF. The genes are TRBV11-3 and TRBJ2-3, with D possibly matching TRBD2 (5 bases). Per germline, CDR1 SGHNT and CDR2 YENEEA. The V end was cut by 3 bases, the J end by 4 bases, with 17 bases between. The CDR3 totals 16 residues.

The CDR3 DNA follows: TGTGCCAGCAGCTTAGGTAAACAGGGGCAGCAGTACTTC. As protein: CASSLGKQGQQYF. The chain uses TRBV7-2 and TRBJ2-7; 7 nucleotides line up with TRBD1. CDR1 is SGHTA, CDR2 FQGNSA, per germline. Unmatched junction bases numbered 5, after V lost 1 base and J lost 8 bases. The CDR3 is 13 residues long.